The 28 T cell receptor beta chains listed next were all sequenced from one sample in a study of early T cells in non-severe SARS-CoV-2 infection. TCRdb called the 5' RACE reads again in MiXCR, with one record for every CDR3 protein. Of 76,000 or so distinct CDR3 sequences listed, roughly 10% are singletons. Sequenced input: whole blood. These receptors were obtained from an adult who was a healthcare worker with PCR-confirmed SARS-CoV-2 infection or an uninfected control (not recorded which).

This clonotype has ten or more counts. J is TRBJ2-5 and V is TRBV18, with D perhaps given as TRBD1 or TRBD2 (5 bases each). Germline V gives CDR1 KGHSH, CDR2 LQKENI. This CDR3 is 14 amino acids long. V was shortened by 4 bases and J by 4 bases, with 13 bases between the two germline ends. The CDR3 DNA reads as TGTGCCAGCTCACAGCCAGGGAGAGGAGAGACCCAGTACTTC. Protein sequence: CASSQPGRGETQYF.

This clonotype was seen only a few times. The chain employs TRBV6-2 or TRBV6-3 and TRBJ2-6; D unresolved. Between the trimmed V and J ends, which lost 8 bases and 0 bases, there was a span of 8 bases. Germline loops: CDR1 MNHEY, CDR2 SVGEGT. The CDR3 is 14 residues long. CDR3 DNA: TGTGCCAGCGGAAGGACCTCTGGGGCCAACGTCCTGACTTTC. It encodes CASGRTSGANVLTF.

The V gene is TRBV29-1, the J gene TRBJ1-6; TRBD1 might be the D (6 bases). The germline V gene has CDR1 SQVTM and CDR2 ANQGSEA. V was shortened by 0 bases and J by 6 bases, with 6 bases between the two germline ends. The CDR3 runs 13 residues. The CDR3 DNA reads TGCAGCGTTGAAGAGGACAGTAATTCACCCCTCCACTTT. Residues: CSVEEDSNSPLHF.

This clonotype occurred a few times. The V gene is TRBV24-1, the J gene TRBJ2-2; D gene unclear. This CDR3 comprises 14 residues. With 5 bases removed from V and 3 bases from J, the gap between germline ends came to 9 bases. CDR1 and CDR2 from the germline V gene are KGHDR and SFDVKD. The CDR3 reads CATSGSGYTGELFF. CDR3 sequence (DNA): TGTGCCACCAGTGGATCCGGGTACACCGGGGAGCTGTTTTTT.

The J gene is TRBJ2-2, the V gene TRBV7-8; no definite D call. V lost 5 bases to trimming and J lost 5 bases, with 18 bases between them. Germline CDR1 is SGHVS and CDR2 is FQNEAQ. The CDR3 consists of 16 residues. DNA of the CDR3: TGTGCCAGCAGCCCTAGGGTCAGACTCGAGACCGGGGAGCTGTTTTTT. It codes for CASSPRVRLETGELFF. Using reference TRBV7-8 and TRBJ2-2 for the parts outside the CDR3, the full variable domain is GAGVSQSPRYKVAKRGQDVALRCDPISGHVSLFWYQQALGQGPEFLTYFQNEAQLDKSGLPSDRFFAERPEGSVSTLKIQRTQQEDSAVYLCASSPRVRLETGELFFGEGSRLTVL.

This clonotype was detected ten times or more. CDR3 coding DNA: TGTGCCAGCAGTTACTTTAGCGGGGGGGTACAGACCCAGTACTTC. This translates into CASSYFSGGVQTQYF. The chain has TRBV7-9 and TRBJ2-5; TRBD2 matches at 11 bases. The germline V gene encodes CDR1 SEHNR and CDR2 FQNEAQ (reference sequence). The ends lost 6 bases at V and 6 bases at J; junction bases unmatched: 9. This CDR3 contains 15 residues.

In DNA, the CDR3 is TGCGCCAGCAGCTCAGGGGGAACCGGGGAGCTGTTTTTT. Its translation: CASSSGGTGELFF. This chain joins TRBV10-2 and TRBJ2-2; the match to TRBD1 covers 7 bases. V shed 6 bases and J 5 bases; nucleotides not matched to a gene: 3. The germline gives CDR1 WSHSY, CDR2 SAAADI. This CDR3 has 13 amino acids.

This clonotype was counted a few times. CDR3 in amino acids: CASRAGTGDYEQYF. CDR3 nucleotide sequence: TGTGCCAGCAGAGCCGGGACAGGGGACTACGAGCAGTACTTC. The chain couples TRBV6-1 to TRBJ2-7, with TRBD1 identical over 10 bases. Germline V gene sequence: CDR1 MNHNS, CDR2 SASEGT. J lost 3 bases, V lost 6 bases, and 5 bases had no gene match. CDR3 length equals 14 residues.

This clonotype has more than one count but fewer than ten. CDR3 loop: CATSDLGVETQYF. CDR3 coding DNA: TGTGCCACCAGTGATTTGGGTGTTGAGACCCAGTACTTC. The chain uses TRBV24-1 and TRBJ2-5, with unresolved D. The CDR3 length is 13 residues. Trimming removed 0 bases from V and 5 bases from J, with 6 bases in between. Germline-derived CDR1 and CDR2 are KGHDR and SFDVKD.

This clonotype was observed a few times. V usage is TRBV5-1 and J usage is TRBJ2-7; either TRBD1 or TRBD2 may supply D (5 bases each). Per the germline V gene, CDR1 is SGHRS and CDR2 is YFSETQ. This CDR3 spans 15 amino acids. Trimming cost V 0 bases and J 6 bases, with 16 bases left between them. CDR3 loop: CASSLEGTKGSEQYF. The CDR3 region has the DNA TGCGCCAGCAGCTTGGAGGGGACCAAGGGCTCCGAGCAGTACTTC.

The sample holds many counts of this clonotype. The chain is built from TRBV30 and TRBJ1-5; 9 nucleotides match TRBD1. V lost 5 bases, J lost 7 bases, and 9 bases stayed unmatched. The CDR3 has 14 amino acids. CDR1 is GTSNPN, CDR2 SVGIG, per germline (reference sequence). CDR3 in amino acids: CAWADRGLYQPQHF. CDR3 bases: TGTGCCTGGGCGGACAGGGGTCTTTACCAGCCCCAGCATTTT.

The table lists this clonotype with many counts. This chain connects TRBV5-4 to TRBJ1-2; no clear D gene. Germline CDR1 reads SGHNT; CDR2 reads YYREEE (reference sequence). V was trimmed by 4 bases and J by 0 bases, leaving 10 bases between them. The CDR3 spans 14 residues. CDR3 sequence: CASSMTLTNYGYTF. The CDR3 DNA follows: TGTGCCAGCAGCATGACACTGACTAACTATGGCTACACCTTC.

This clonotype has just a few counts. CDR3 coding DNA: TGTGCCAGCAGCGTATCGTCAGGCTACACTGAAGCTTTCTTT. Encoded protein: CASSVSSGYTEAFF. The V and J genes are TRBV9 and TRBJ1-1; D gene uncertain. Trimming removed 1 base from V and 3 bases from J, with 10 bases in between. The CDR3 totals 14 residues. Germline V gene data show CDR1 as SGDLS and CDR2 as YYNGEE.

This clonotype has ten or more counts. The rearrangement links TRBV2 to TRBJ1-2, with unresolved D. The CDR3 covers 12 residues. Looked up from germline, CDR1 is SNHLY and CDR2 is FYNNEI. The V end was cut by 7 bases, the J end by 4 bases, with 10 bases between. DNA for the CDR3: TGTGCCAGCAACCGGGGATCCTATGGCTACACCTTC. Translation: CASNRGSYGYTF.

This clonotype was detected only a few times. J is TRBJ1-1 and V is TRBV28; D remains ambiguous. Germline-derived CDR1 and CDR2 are MDHEN and SYDVKM. The V gene lost 6 bases and the J gene lost 6 bases, with 11 bases spanning the gap. The CDR3 contains 12 residues. CDR3 DNA: TGTGCCAGCAGCCGGGGTAGGGCTGAAGCTTTCTTT. This sequence encodes CASSRGRAEAFF.

This clonotype was counted a single time. A read error may be the cause here, since a much bigger clone is one base away. The J gene is TRBJ2-5, the V gene TRBV11-2, with D perhaps being TRBD1 or TRBD2 (6 bases each). The CDR3 has 15 residues. Germline V gives CDR1 SGHAT, CDR2 FQNNGV. CDR3 bases: TGTGCCAGCAGCTTAGGAGGGGGGCGGCGAGAGACCCGGTACTTC. Amino acids: CASSLGGGRRETRYF.

This clonotype has only a few counts. The rearrangement links TRBV20-1 to TRBJ2-7; D is unresolved. Trimming shortened V by 0 bases and J by 2 bases, and 14 bases separated the two germline ends. Germline assignment: CDR1 DFQATT and CDR2 SNEGSKA (reference sequence). The CDR3 has 15 amino acids. The CDR3 region has the DNA TGCAGTGCTAGAGATGACCCCCGACAAGCCTACGAGCAGTACTTC. This codes for CSARDDPRQAYEQYF.

The rearrangement joins TRBV7-2 to TRBJ1-1, with D possibly matching TRBD1 (5 bases). The ends were cut back, 7 bases at V and 4 bases at J, with 13 bases in the middle. The CDR3 is 13 residues long. CDR1 is SGHTA, CDR2 FQGNSA, per germline. CDR3 sequence: CASTPGGGTEAFF. The DNA of the CDR3 is TGTGCCAGCACCCCTGGGGGTGGCACTGAAGCTTTCTTT.

CDR3 in DNA: TGCAGTGCTAGAGGAAGGGTTGGCCAGAGCGGGGGTGAAGCTTTCTTT. Protein product: CSARGRVGQSGGEAFF. The rearrangement links TRBV20-1 to TRBJ1-1; tentative D call: TRBD1 (5 bases). From germline, CDR1 is DFQATT and CDR2 SNEGSKA (reference sequence). Trimming left V 1 base short and J 7 bases short, with 22 bases between. This CDR3 is built from 16 residues.

There are a few counts of this clonotype. V usage is TRBV3-1 and J usage is TRBJ2-7; D could derive from TRBD1 or TRBD2 (7 bases each). V was trimmed by 0 bases and J by 6 bases, leaving 18 bases between them. CDR3 length equals 16 residues. CDR1 is LGHDT and CDR2 is YNNKEL in the germline V gene (reference sequence). As DNA, the CDR3 is TGTGCCAGCAGCCAAGAGGTGCCAGGGGGAGGGGGCGAGCAGTACTTC. Encoded protein: CASSQEVPGGGGEQYF.

This clonotype appeared many times. The rearrangement uses TRBV7-2 and TRBJ2-2; perhaps TRBD1 as D (6 bases). The V and J ends lost 7 bases and 4 bases respectively, with 13 bases between them. The CDR3 totals 14 residues. Per germline, CDR1 SGHTA and CDR2 FQGNSA. The CDR3 DNA reads as TGTGCCAGCACCCACAAAGGGGGCACCGGGGAGCTGTTTTTT. As protein: CASTHKGGTGELFF.

About this clonotype itself: The junction shows a germline mismatch at one end, possibly a read error. V gene TRBV7-9 combines with J gene TRBJ2-1; 10 nucleotides align to TRBD2. Germline V gene lookup returns CDR1 SEHNR and CDR2 FQNEAQ (reference sequence). This CDR3 contains 14 residues. The CDR3 spells CVSSLAVAGGLQFF. CDR3 DNA: TGTGTCAGCAGCTTAGCAGTAGCGGGGGGACTTCAGTTCTTC.

This clonotype was detected a few times. The chain joins TRBV14 to TRBJ1-2; TRBD1 agrees at 8 bases. The ends lost 2 bases at V and 5 bases at J; junction bases unmatched: 7. The length of the CDR3 is 15 residues. Germline CDR1 is SGHDN and CDR2 is FVKESK. CDR3 loop: CASSQQGARSYGYTF. In DNA form, the CDR3 reads TGTGCCAGCAGCCAACAGGGGGCAAGGTCTTATGGCTACACCTTC.

The chain is built from TRBV14 and TRBJ1-1, with no clear D. There are 15 residues in the CDR3. Germline V CDR1 and CDR2: SGHDN, FVKESK. With 2 bases removed from V and 0 bases from J, the gap between germline ends came to 10 bases. CDR3 DNA sequence: TGTGCCAGCAGCCAATCGGTTACCATGAACACTGAAGCTTTCTTT. Protein: CASSQSVTMNTEAFF.

The DNA for the CDR3 is TGCGCCAGCAGCACCACAGCGGGCCGAGGAAACACCATATATTTT. Translation: CASSTTAGRGNTIYF. The chain carries TRBV5-1 and TRBJ1-3; D is unresolved. The CDR3 runs 15 residues. V lost 4 bases, J lost 4 bases, and 15 bases lay in between. Germline lookup yields CDR1 SGHRS and CDR2 YFSETQ.

This clonotype turned up a few times. The V call is TRBV12-3 or TRBV12-4, the J call TRBJ2-7; weak D call: TRBD2 (6 bases). The CDR3 is 14 amino acids. V lost 7 bases and J lost 0, with 13 bases in between. The CDR3 nucleotides read TGTGCCAGCACCAGGGAGGAGAGCTCCTACGAGCAGTACTTC. Protein sequence: CASTREESSYEQYF.

This clonotype showed up just a few times. The gene calls are TRBV5-4 and TRBJ1-1; 8 bases match TRBD1. Germline CDR1 is SGHNT and CDR2 is YYREEE (reference sequence). CDR3 length equals 14 residues. J was trimmed by 1 base and V by 3 bases; bases with no gene match: 2. CDR3 protein: CASSWDRQNTEAFF. CDR3 nucleotide sequence: TGTGCCAGCAGCTGGGACAGGCAGAACACTGAAGCTTTCTTT.

The chain employs TRBV21-1 and TRBJ2-1. TRBV21-1 is deemed a pseudogene. This CDR3 spans 12 amino acids. CDR3: CASRNDGNEQFF. The CDR3 DNA follows: TGTGCCAGCAGAAACGACGGGAATGAGCAGTTCTTC.